This T cell receptor (beta chain) stems from a study of T cells after yellow fever vaccination. For the study at large: Any fraction with a low cell number was prepared using SMART-Seq v4 Ultra Low Input. Whole-study findings and limits: A minor fraction of clonotypes spanned both CD4 and CD8 compartments.

In this sample, this clonotype turned up many times. The antigen remains undetermined. The germline V gene has CDR1 SEHNR and CDR2 FQNEAQ (reference sequence). Trimming pared 5 bases from V and 3 bases from J, leaving 16 bases between. This CDR3 has 15 residues. One entry per CDR3 protein results from TCRdb running MiXCR on the 5' RACE reads. Of hundreds of thousands of distinct CDR3 sequences in the sample, approximately 3.9% were seen once. This clonotype originated in a man aged 18 to 29 who received the YFV17D yellow fever vaccine. The input for sequencing was PBMCs, taken on the day of the yellow fever booster vaccination. The gene calls are TRBV7-9 and TRBJ1-2, with TRBD1 as a possible D gene (6 bases). The CDR3 loop is CASSPQGKGDYGYTF. The DNA for the CDR3 is TGTGCCAGCAGCCCGCAGGGAAAGGGGGACTATGGCTACACCTTC.